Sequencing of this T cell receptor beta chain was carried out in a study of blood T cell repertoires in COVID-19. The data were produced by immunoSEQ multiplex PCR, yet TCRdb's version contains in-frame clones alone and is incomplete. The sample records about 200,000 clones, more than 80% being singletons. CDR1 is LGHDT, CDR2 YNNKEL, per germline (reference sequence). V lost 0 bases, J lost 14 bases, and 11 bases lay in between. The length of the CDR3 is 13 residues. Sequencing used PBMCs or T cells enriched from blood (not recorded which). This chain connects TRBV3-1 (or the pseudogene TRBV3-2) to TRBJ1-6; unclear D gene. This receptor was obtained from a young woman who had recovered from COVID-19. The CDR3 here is CASSQDSRGALHF. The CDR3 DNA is TGTGCCAGCAGCCAAGATTCCCGGGGAGCCCTCCACTTT.